This T cell receptor beta chain came from a study of blood T cell repertoires in COVID-19. Study at large: Italy, Spain and the United States were the sources of the convalescent and acute COVID-19 samples.

A note on this clone: Other DNA sequences in this specimen translate into the identical CDR3.

CDR1 is MNHEY and CDR2 is SMNVEV in the germline V gene (reference sequence). The CDR3 sequence is 17 residues long. With 3 bases clipped from V and 0 bases from J, the junction kept 4 bases outside the gene matches. Clones were read by immunoSEQ multiplex PCR, and TCRdb kept only the in-frame ones, dropping some. The sample consists of 250,000 or so clones, about four fifths of them appearing once. The chain links TRBV27 to TRBJ1-6, with 8 bases that match TRBD1. Source material: peripheral blood. The clonotype originates from a man older than 75 with acute or convalescent COVID-19. CDR3 amino acids: CASSFRDRSSYNSPLHF. The CDR3 nucleotides read TGTGCCAGCAGTTTCCGGGACAGGAGCTCCTATAATTCACCCCTCCACTTT.